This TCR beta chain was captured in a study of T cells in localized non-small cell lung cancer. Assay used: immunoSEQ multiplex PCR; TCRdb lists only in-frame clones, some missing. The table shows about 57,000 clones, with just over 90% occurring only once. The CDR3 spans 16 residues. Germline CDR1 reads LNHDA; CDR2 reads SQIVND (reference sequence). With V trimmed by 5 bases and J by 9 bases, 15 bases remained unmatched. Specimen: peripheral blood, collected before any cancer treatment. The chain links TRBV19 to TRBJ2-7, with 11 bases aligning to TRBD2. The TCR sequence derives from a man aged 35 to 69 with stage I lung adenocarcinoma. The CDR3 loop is CASSPASGRLQVGQYF. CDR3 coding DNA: TGTGCCAGTAGTCCGGCTAGCGGGAGGCTTCAAGTTGGGCAGTACTTC.